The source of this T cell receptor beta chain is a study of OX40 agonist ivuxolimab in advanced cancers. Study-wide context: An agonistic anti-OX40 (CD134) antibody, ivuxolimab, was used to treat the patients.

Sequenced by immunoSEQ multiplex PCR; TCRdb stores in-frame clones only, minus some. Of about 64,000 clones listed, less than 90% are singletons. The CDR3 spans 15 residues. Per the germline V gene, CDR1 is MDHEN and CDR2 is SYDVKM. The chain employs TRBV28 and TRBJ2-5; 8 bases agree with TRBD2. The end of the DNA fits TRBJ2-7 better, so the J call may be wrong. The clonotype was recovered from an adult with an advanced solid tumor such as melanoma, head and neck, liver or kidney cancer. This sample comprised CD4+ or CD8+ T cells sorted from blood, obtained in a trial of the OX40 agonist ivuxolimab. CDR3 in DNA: TGTGCCAGCAGTCCGACTAGCGTATACTCCTACGAGCAGTACTTC. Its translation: CASSPTSVYSYEQYF.